What follows are 25 T cell receptor beta chains derived from one specimen sequenced in a study of human T cells and chemical hapten exposure. As for time point: pre-sensitization, week 0. Sample treatment: therapeutic diphenylcyclopropenone sensitization with weekly scalp DPC. TCRdb reanalysed the RACE reads using MiXCR and keeps one entry per CDR3 protein. The repertoire holds under 100,000 distinct CDR3 sequences, with over 6.5% as singletons. This specimen consisted of whole blood, obtained in connection with sensitization to the hapten diphenylcyclopropenone (DPC). Receptors originate from a man aged 40-55 years with alopecia areata. Some clones in this sample may be carry-over from other donors' samples.

V and J are TRBV6-2 or TRBV6-3 and TRBJ1-1; D is unresolved. Trimming cost V 4 bases and J 6 bases, with 6 bases left between them. Germline CDR1 MNHEY, CDR2 SVGEGT. This CDR3 is 11 amino acids long. CDR3 bases: TGTGCCAGCAGTTTCTTGGCTGAAGCTTTCTTT. This encodes CASSFLAEAFF.

This clonotype has ten or more counts. A read error may produce the germline difference seen at one junction end. The rearrangement uses TRBV28 and TRBJ1-5, with 8 positions matching TRBD1. CDR3 size: 16 residues. From germline, CDR1 is MDHEN and CDR2 SYDVKM. CDR3 in DNA: TGTGCCAGCAGTGCCCTTCTCGGACAGGGCAATCAGCCCCAACATTTT. Translation gives CASSALLGQGNQPQHF.

The chain recombines TRBV6-1 with TRBJ1-1, with 9 bases matching TRBD1. V shed 6 bases and J 7 bases; nucleotides not matched to a gene: 6. This CDR3 is built from 13 residues. The germline gives CDR1 MNHNS, CDR2 SASEGT. The CDR3 here is CASRIQGANEAFF. As DNA, the CDR3 is TGTGCCAGCAGGATACAGGGGGCGAATGAAGCTTTCTTT.

The V and J genes are TRBV27 and TRBJ1-5; perhaps TRBD1 as D (5 bases). Germline values: CDR1 MNHEY, CDR2 SMNVEV (reference sequence). The CDR3 spans 15 residues. V lost 5 bases and J 2 bases, leaving 13 bases between the germline ends. CDR3 DNA sequence: TGTGCCAGCAGTCCTAGACAGCATCGCAATCAGCCCCAGCATTTT. Translated, it gives CASSPRQHRNQPQHF.

The chain links TRBV6-5 to TRBJ1-1; D unclear. Trimming removed 3 bases from V and 1 base from J, with 6 bases in between. The CDR3 has 13 amino acids. The V gene's germline CDR1 is MNHEY and CDR2 SVGAGI. The CDR3 protein is CASSYQSNTEAFF. CDR3 nucleotides: TGTGCCAGCAGTTATCAGTCGAACACTGAAGCTTTCTTT.

This clonotype has just a few counts. In nucleotides, the CDR3 is TGTGCCAGCAGCTTATTGCGCAGGGGCCAAGAGACCCAGTACTTC. Translated, it gives CASSLLRRGQETQYF. The V and J genes are TRBV7-9 and TRBJ2-5; D may be TRBD1 (6 bases). V lost 2 bases, J lost 1 base, and 11 bases lay in between. CDR3 size: 15 residues. Germline CDR1 SEHNR, CDR2 FQNEAQ (reference sequence).

Many counts were recorded for this clonotype. The chain recombines TRBV7-2 with TRBJ1-5; 11 bases line up with TRBD1. The germline V gene has CDR1 SGHTA and CDR2 FQGNSA. The V and J ends lost 1 base and 4 bases, in that order; junction bases with no gene match: 3. The CDR3 consists of 16 residues. The CDR3 DNA reads TGTGCCAGCAGCTTAGAGCGGGACAGGGGGAATCAGCCCCAGCATTTT. Translation: CASSLERDRGNQPQHF.

The chain has TRBV3-1 and TRBJ2-1; D remains unclear. V was pared by 6 bases and J by 4 bases, with 4 bases between. The germline CDR1 and CDR2 sequences are LGHDT and YNNKEL (reference sequence). This CDR3 contains 11 residues. DNA of the CDR3: TGTGCCAGCAGAGGGTACAATGAGCAGTTCTTC. As protein: CASRGYNEQFF.

The table lists this clonotype with a few counts. This chain connects TRBV7-8 to TRBJ2-7; D remains ambiguous. Per the germline V gene, CDR1 is SGHVS and CDR2 is FQNEAQ. The CDR3 has 13 residues. Trimming stripped 1 base from V and 0 bases from J, with 4 bases between. This CDR3 reads CASSLGLSYEQYV. The CDR3, as DNA: TGTGCCAGCAGCTTAGGCCTCTCCTACGAGCAGTACGTC.

This clonotype has a handful of counts. This sequence joins TRBV7-2 and TRBJ1-4; D ambiguous. Germline lookup yields CDR1 SGHTA and CDR2 FQGNSA. The length of the CDR3 is 11 residues. Trimming took off 10 bases at V and 8 bases at J, with 11 bases between the two ends. CDR3 sequence reads: CATQNGEKLFF. CDR3 coding DNA: TGTGCCACCCAGAACGGGGAAAAACTGTTTTTT.

This clonotype has ten or more counts. The chain combines TRBV11-2 with TRBJ2-3; 7 positions match TRBD1. The germline gives CDR1 SGHAT, CDR2 FQNNGV. The junction had 6 bases not matched to a gene; V was cut back by 4 bases and J by 2 bases. The length of the CDR3 is 15 residues. Here the CDR3 reads CASSWGQRFTDTQYF. For the CDR3, the DNA is TGTGCCAGCAGCTGGGGACAGCGATTCACAGATACGCAGTATTTT.

In its sample, this clonotype was seen many times. The V call is TRBV25-1, the J call TRBJ2-3, with D unresolved. The CDR3 is made up of 15 amino acids. Germline V lookup: CDR1 MGHDK, CDR2 SYGVNS. V was cut by 1 base and J by 5 bases, with 13 bases left in between. This CDR3 is CASSESGVFGDTQYF. For the CDR3, the DNA is TGTGCCAGCAGTGAATCAGGAGTGTTCGGAGATACGCAGTATTTT. Supplemented by reference TRBV25-1 and TRBJ2-3, the full variable domain reads EADIYQTPRYLVIGTGKKITLECSQTMGHDKMYWYQQDPGMELHLIHYSYGVNSTEKGDLSSESTVSRIRTEHFPLTLESARPSHTSQYLCASSESGVFGDTQYFGPGTRLTVL.

V gene TRBV20-1 combines with J gene TRBJ2-3, with a tentative D call TRBD2 (6 bases). The germline gives CDR1 DFQATT, CDR2 SNEGSKA (reference sequence). The CDR3 covers 13 residues. V lost 1 base and J 14 bases, leaving 19 bases between the germline ends. The CDR3 here is CSARGPIGGDGYF. The CDR3, as DNA: TGCAGTGCTAGAGGCCCCATTGGCGGGGATGGGTATTTT.

In this sample, this clonotype turned up a few times. The chain carries TRBV6-5 and TRBJ2-1; D unclear. Germline CDR1 reads MNHEY; CDR2 reads SVGAGI. This CDR3 comprises 14 residues. V gave up 1 base and J gave up 4 bases, with 8 bases separating them. CDR3 amino acids: CASSYFGPYNEQFF. The CDR3 DNA is TGTGCCAGCAGTTACTTTGGACCGTACAATGAGCAGTTCTTC.

This clonotype has just a few counts. The chain couples TRBV7-9 to TRBJ2-6; D may be TRBD2 (6 bases). Germline CDR1 SEHNR, CDR2 FQNEAQ (reference sequence). Trimming stripped 4 bases from V and 1 base from J, with 11 bases between. The CDR3 covers 16 residues. This CDR3 reads CASSSKAGSGANVLTF. DNA for the CDR3: TGTGCCAGCAGCTCGAAGGCGGGGTCTGGGGCCAACGTCCTGACTTTC. Drawing the rest from reference TRBV7-9 and TRBJ2-6, the complete variable domain is DTGVSQNPRHKITKRGQNVTFRCDPISEHNRLYWYRQTLGQGPEFLTYFQNEAQLEKSRLLSDRFSAERPKGSFSTLEIQRTEQGDSAMYLCASSSKAGSGANVLTFGAGSRLTVL.

This chain links TRBV7-9 with TRBJ2-2; 7 nucleotides match TRBD1. The CDR3 has 16 amino acids. With 5 bases clipped from V and 5 bases from J, the junction kept 11 bases outside the gene matches. Germline CDR1 and CDR2: SEHNR and FQNEAQ (reference sequence). Written as DNA, the CDR3 is TGTGCCAGCAGCCTGAAGAACAGGGGAAGGACCGGGGAGCTGTTTTTT. Encoded protein: CASSLKNRGRTGELFF.

This clonotype was seen a few times. The chain carries TRBV20-1 and TRBJ2-3; possible D gene TRBD2, 5 bases. The CDR3 totals 15 residues. CDR1 and CDR2 from the germline V gene are DFQATT and SNEGSKA (reference sequence). Trimming shortened V by 4 bases and J by 2 bases, and 16 bases separated the two germline ends. CDR3 sequence (DNA): TGCAGTGCTAATTCTCGGCGGGCGACCACAGATACGCAGTATTTT. This codes for CSANSRRATTDTQYF.

This chain joins TRBV29-1 and TRBJ2-5; 8 bases line up with TRBD2. Losses at the gene ends were 4 bases for V and 5 bases for J; bases not matched to a gene: 6. CDR3 length: 13 amino acids. CDR1 is SQVTM, CDR2 ANQGSEA, per germline. The CDR3, as DNA: TGCAGCGTTGGAGCGGGAGTTAAGGAGACCCAGTACTTC. This translates into CSVGAGVKETQYF.

This clonotype was seen repeatedly, ten times or more. The rearrangement joins TRBV7-2 to TRBJ2-1, with D hard to call. The CDR3 sequence is 17 residues long. CDR1 and CDR2 from the germline V gene are SGHTA and FQGNSA. V lost 0 bases and J lost 0, with 12 bases in between. The CDR3 spells CASSLARGRSSYNEQFF. In DNA, the CDR3 is TGTGCCAGCAGCTTAGCGCGTGGTAGGAGCTCCTACAATGAGCAGTTCTTC.

The V gene is TRBV19, the J gene TRBJ2-3; the D gene is possibly TRBD2 (5 bases). V gave up 7 bases and J gave up 6 bases, with 14 bases separating them. CDR1 and CDR2 from the germline V gene are LNHDA and SQIVND (reference sequence). This CDR3 is built from 13 residues. CDR3 DNA sequence: TGTGCCAGTACCGAGAACTTAGCGGATACGCAGTATTTT. Translating gives CASTENLADTQYF.

The table lists this clonotype with a count of one. V usage is TRBV11-1 and J usage is TRBJ2-3, with D tentatively TRBD1 (5 bases). CDR1 SGHAT and CDR2 FQDESV come from the germline V gene (reference sequence). The CDR3 runs 15 residues. V was cut by 5 bases and J by 6 bases, with 18 bases left in between. The CDR3 here is CASSVAKGYADTQYF. In nucleotides, the CDR3 is TGTGCCAGCAGCGTTGCAAAGGGGTACGCTGATACGCAGTATTTT.

This clonotype was picked up a small number of times. The V and J genes are TRBV4-3 and TRBJ2-1; D unresolved. The CDR3 loop spans 14 amino acids. Germline V CDR1 and CDR2: LGHNA, YSLEER. Trimming stripped 4 bases from V and 2 bases from J, with 9 bases between. As DNA, the CDR3 is TGCGCCAGCAGCCGGTACGGGCCCTACAATGAGCAGTTCTTC. The encoded protein is CASSRYGPYNEQFF.

This clonotype has a count of ten or more. The chain uses TRBV3-1 and TRBJ2-7; the D is unclear. The CDR3 is made up of 14 amino acids. V lost 4 bases, J lost 2 bases, and 12 bases lay in between. Germline V gives CDR1 LGHDT, CDR2 YNNKEL (reference sequence). CDR3 residues: CASSPNRVAYEQYV. CDR3 nucleotides: TGTGCCAGCAGCCCGAATCGGGTAGCCTACGAGCAGTACGTC.

Many counts were recorded for this clonotype. The chain is built from TRBV6-2 or TRBV6-3 and TRBJ2-1; D may be TRBD1 or TRBD2 (6 bases each). V was cut by 7 bases and J by 0 bases, with 16 bases left in between. The length of the CDR3 is 16 residues. Germline CDR1 reads MNHEY; CDR2 reads SVGEGT. The CDR3 is CASTKGGGDSYNEQFF. CDR3 nucleotides: TGTGCCAGCACGAAGGGGGGAGGAGACTCCTACAATGAGCAGTTCTTC.

This clonotype showed up many times. The chain uses TRBV6-2 or TRBV6-3 and TRBJ2-1; 13 bases agree with TRBD2. Germline V lookup: CDR1 MNHEY, CDR2 SVGEGT. The CDR3 is made up of 18 amino acids. The junction had 3 bases not matched to a gene; V was cut back by 0 bases and J by 1 base. The CDR3 nucleotides are TGTGCCAGCAGTTACTCTGGACTAGCGGGAGAATCCTACAATGAGCAGTTCTTC. It is translated as CASSYSGLAGESYNEQFF.